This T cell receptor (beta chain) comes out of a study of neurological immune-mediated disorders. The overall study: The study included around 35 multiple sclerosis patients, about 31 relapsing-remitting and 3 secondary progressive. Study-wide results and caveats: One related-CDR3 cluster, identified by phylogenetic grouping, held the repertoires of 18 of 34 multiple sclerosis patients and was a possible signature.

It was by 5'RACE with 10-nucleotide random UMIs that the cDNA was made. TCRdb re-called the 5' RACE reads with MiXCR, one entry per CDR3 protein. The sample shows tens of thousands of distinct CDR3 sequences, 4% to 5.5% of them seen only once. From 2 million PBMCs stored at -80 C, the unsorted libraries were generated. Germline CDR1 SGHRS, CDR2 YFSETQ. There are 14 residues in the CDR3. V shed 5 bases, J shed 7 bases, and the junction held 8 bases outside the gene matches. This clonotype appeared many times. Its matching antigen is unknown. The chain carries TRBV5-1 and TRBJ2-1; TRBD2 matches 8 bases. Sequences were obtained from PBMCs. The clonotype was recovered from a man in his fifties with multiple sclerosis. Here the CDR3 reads CASSLAGLENEQFF. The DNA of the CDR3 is TGCGCCAGCAGTCTAGCGGGCTTGGAAAATGAGCAGTTCTTC.